This TCR beta chain derives from a study of T cell responses to AZD1222 COVID-19 vaccine. Measured with immunoSEQ multiplex PCR; TCRdb has only the in-frame clones, and not every one. The sample lists about 200,000 clones; around 90% were seen once. Per the germline V gene, CDR1 is ENHRY and CDR2 is SYGVKD. V was clipped by 8 bases and J by 4 bases, with 19 bases between them. The CDR3 has 15 amino acids. The sequence derives from an adult who received the MenACWY meningococcal vaccine as a control. The chain links TRBV10-3 to TRBJ2-3, with D tentatively TRBD1 (5 bases). The input for sequencing was peripheral blood, taken 28 days after the second dose of the MenACWY control vaccine. The CDR3 loop reads CAIRDSFGLSDTQYF. Here the CDR3 DNA reads TGTGCCATCCGCGACAGCTTTGGGCTCTCAGATACGCAGTATTTT.